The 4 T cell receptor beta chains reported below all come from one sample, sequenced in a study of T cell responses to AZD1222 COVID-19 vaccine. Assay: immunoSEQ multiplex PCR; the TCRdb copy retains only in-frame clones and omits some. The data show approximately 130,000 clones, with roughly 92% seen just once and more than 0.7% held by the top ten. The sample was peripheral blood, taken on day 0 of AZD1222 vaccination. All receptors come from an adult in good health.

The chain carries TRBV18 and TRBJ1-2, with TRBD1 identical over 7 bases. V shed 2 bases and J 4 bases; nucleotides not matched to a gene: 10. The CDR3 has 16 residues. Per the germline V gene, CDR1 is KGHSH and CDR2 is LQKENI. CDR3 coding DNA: TGTGCCAGCTCACCAAAGGCGGGACAGATTTTCTATGGCTACACCTTC. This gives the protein CASSPKAGQIFYGYTF.

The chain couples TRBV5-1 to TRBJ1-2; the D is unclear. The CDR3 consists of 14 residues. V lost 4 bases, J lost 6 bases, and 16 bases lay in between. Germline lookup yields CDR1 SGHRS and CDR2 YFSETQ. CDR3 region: CASSRGSIADGYTF. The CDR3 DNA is TGCGCCAGCAGCCGTGGTAGTATAGCGGATGGCTACACCTTC. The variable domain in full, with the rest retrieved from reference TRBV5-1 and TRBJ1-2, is KAGVTQTPRYLIKTRGQQVTLSCSPISGHRSVSWYQQTPGQGLQFLFEYFSETQRNKGNFPGRFSGRQFSNSRSEMNVSTLELGDSALYLCASSRGSIADGYTFGSGTRLTVV.

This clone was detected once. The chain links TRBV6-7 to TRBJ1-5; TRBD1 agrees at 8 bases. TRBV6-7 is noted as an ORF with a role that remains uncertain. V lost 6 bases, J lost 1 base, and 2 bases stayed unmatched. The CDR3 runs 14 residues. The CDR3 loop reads CASRRTGSNQPQHF. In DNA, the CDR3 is TGTGCCAGCAGGAGGACAGGGAGCAATCAGCCCCAGCATTTT.

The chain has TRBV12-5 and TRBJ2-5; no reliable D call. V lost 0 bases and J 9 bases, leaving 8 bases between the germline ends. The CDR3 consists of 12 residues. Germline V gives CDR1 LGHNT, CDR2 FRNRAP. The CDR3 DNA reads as TGTGCTAGTGGTTTGGTAGAGGCAGCCCAGTACTTC. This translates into CASGLVEAAQYF.